The 17 T cell receptor beta chains listed next were all sequenced from one sample in a study of T-cell reconstitution after alpha-beta-depleted transplantation in children. The TCRbeta library incorporated unique molecular identifiers. TCRdb itself ran the PCR reads through MiXCR, one entry per CDR3 protein. Counted here are some 200,000 distinct CDR3 sequences, roughly 7.1% occurring once; the ten biggest clones make up 5.5% to 6.5%. The sequencing here drew on PBMCs, taken before TCRalphabeta/CD19-depleted stem cell transplant. Every receptor here comes from a boy aged 2 to 10 with acute lymphoblastic leukemia, due to receive a stem cell transplant.

In this sample, this clonotype turned up a few times. The rearrangement joins TRBV4-2 to TRBJ1-2; the D is unclear. Trimming removed 1 base at V and 4 bases at J, with 7 bases between. Germline V gene sequence: CDR1 LGHNA, CDR2 YNFKEQ. The CDR3 is made up of 13 amino acids. The CDR3 loop is CASSQAGSYGYTF. CDR3 coding DNA: TGTGCCAGCAGCCAAGCGGGCAGCTATGGCTACACCTTC.

This clonotype has more than one count but fewer than ten. The gene calls are TRBV12-3 or TRBV12-4 and TRBJ1-1; no reliable D call. Trimming took 3 bases from V and 0 from J, leaving 11 bases between them. CDR3 length: 15 amino acids. The CDR3 region has the DNA TGTGCCAGCAGTTTTGGGGTCGGATTGAACACTGAAGCTTTCTTT. Its translation is CASSFGVGLNTEAFF.

This clonotype has a count of ten or more. CDR3 DNA sequence: TGTGCCAGCAGCGGGGGACAGGCGAGGTTTGGCTACACCTTC. The encoded protein is CASSGGQARFGYTF. The J gene is TRBJ1-2, the V gene TRBV2, with 8 bases matching TRBD1. The germline V gene encodes CDR1 SNHLY and CDR2 FYNNEI. J was trimmed by 7 bases and V by 6 bases; bases with no gene match: 10. The CDR3 contains 14 residues.

This clonotype appeared a few times. The chain employs TRBV7-2 and TRBJ2-5; tentative D call: TRBD2 (6 bases). Trimming stripped 2 bases from V and 2 bases from J, with 18 bases between. The germline V gene has CDR1 SGHTA and CDR2 FQGNSA. The CDR3 consists of 17 residues. Here the CDR3 reads CASSLLTVGSGQETQYF. In DNA form, the CDR3 reads TGTGCCAGCAGCTTATTAACGGTCGGGAGCGGGCAAGAGACCCAGTACTTC.

In this sample, this clonotype turned up many times. The chain has TRBV9 and TRBJ2-1, with D unresolved. The CDR3 covers 13 residues. Trimming shortened V by 5 bases and J by 7 bases, and 13 bases separated the two germline ends. The germline gives CDR1 SGDLS, CDR2 YYNGEE. CDR3 sequence reads: CASRDPRVNEQFF. As DNA, the CDR3 is TGTGCCAGCAGGGACCCCCGGGTTAATGAGCAGTTCTTC. Full variable domain (missing parts from reference TRBV9 and TRBJ2-1): DSGVTQTPKHLITATGQRVTLRCSPRSGDLSVYWYQQSLDQGLQFLIQYYNGEERAKGNILERFSAQQFPDLHSELNLSSLELGDSALYFCASRDPRVNEQFFGPGTRLTVL.

This clonotype has at least ten counts. The J gene is TRBJ2-6, the V gene TRBV20-1, with 7 bases fitting TRBD1. Trimming took 6 bases from V and 0 from J; bases not matched to a gene: 8. The CDR3 contains 16 residues. Germline values: CDR1 DFQATT, CDR2 SNEGSKA (reference sequence). The CDR3 is CSAPGQRHSGANVLTF. CDR3 coding DNA: TGCAGTGCCCCGGGACAGCGACACTCTGGGGCCAACGTCCTGACTTTC.

This clonotype has ten or more counts. V usage is TRBV9 and J usage is TRBJ2-3; perhaps TRBD2 as D (5 bases). This CDR3 spans 13 amino acids. V shed 6 bases and J shed 2 bases, with 10 bases lying between them. From germline, CDR1 is SGDLS and CDR2 YYNGEE. The CDR3 nucleotides are TGTGCCAGCACCGTCGGGGTCACAGATACGCAGTATTTT. It yields the protein CASTVGVTDTQYF.

This clonotype was seen many times. This chain connects TRBV11-2 to TRBJ2-3; D is uncertain. There are 16 residues in the CDR3. V lost 1 base and J lost 1, with 12 bases in between. Germline-derived CDR1 and CDR2 are SGHAT and FQNNGV. This chain's CDR3 is CASSLGASDGTDTQYF. DNA for the CDR3: TGTGCCAGCAGCTTAGGGGCATCCGATGGCACAGATACGCAGTATTTT.

This clonotype showed up just a few times. This sequence joins TRBV7-2 and TRBJ2-3; 9 nucleotides line up with TRBD2. The CDR3 is made up of 16 amino acids. The V gene's germline CDR1 is SGHTA and CDR2 FQGNSA. V was pared by 5 bases and J by 4 bases, with 10 bases of the junction left unmatched. CDR3 DNA sequence: TGTGCCAGCAGCCCGGGACTAGCAGTTGGCGCAGATACGCAGTATTTT. Its protein is CASSPGLAVGADTQYF.

In its sample, this clonotype was seen many times. V gene TRBV20-1 combines with J gene TRBJ2-5; TRBD2 might be the D (6 bases). V was trimmed by 0 bases and J by 5 bases, leaving 13 bases between them. CDR1 is DFQATT and CDR2 is SNEGSKA in the germline V gene (reference sequence). CDR3 length equals 14 residues. The chain's CDR3 is CSARDRLVVETQYF. CDR3 nucleotides: TGCAGTGCTAGAGATAGACTAGTAGTGGAGACCCAGTACTTC.

This clonotype was seen many times. CDR3 sequence (DNA): TGTGCCAGCAGACGGACAGGGGAAGGCTACAATGAGCAGTTCTTC. As protein: CASRRTGEGYNEQFF. The chain couples TRBV6-2 or TRBV6-3 to TRBJ2-1; 9 bases match TRBD1. The CDR3 totals 15 residues. The V and J ends lost 6 bases and 3 bases, in that order; junction bases with no gene match: 6. The germline V gene encodes CDR1 MNHEY and CDR2 SVGEGT.

This clonotype was seen only a few times. This rearrangement joins TRBV20-1 to TRBJ1-5; TRBD1 aligns across 8 bases. The CDR3 is 21 residues long. In germline, CDR1 is DFQATT, CDR2 SNEGSKA (reference sequence). Trimming took 1 base from V and 5 from J; bases not matched to a gene: 25. For the CDR3, the DNA is TGCAGTGCTAGAGGGGTCTTCCGTGGGGGCAGGGGGCGGCGGCAAGATCAGCCCCAGCATTTT. Translated: CSARGVFRGGRGRRQDQPQHF.

This clonotype was recorded many times. The J gene is TRBJ2-3, the V gene TRBV3-1; D uncertain. The CDR3 spans 16 residues. Deletions cut 0 bases from V and 0 bases from J, with 10 bases between. CDR1 LGHDT and CDR2 YNNKEL come from the germline V gene (reference sequence). The CDR3 DNA reads TGTGCCAGCAGCCAAGATCTTAGGTCTAGCACAGATACGCAGTATTTT. It is translated as CASSQDLRSSTDTQYF.

The chain couples TRBV7-9 to TRBJ2-1; D possibly corresponds to TRBD2 (5 bases). The CDR3 is 13 residues long. Germline V gene data show CDR1 as SEHNR and CDR2 as FQNEAQ (reference sequence). Trimming took off 3 bases at V and 6 bases at J, with 9 bases between the two ends. The CDR3 nucleotides are TGTGCCAGCAGCTTTCGGACTCCCAATGAGCAGTTCTTC. Protein product: CASSFRTPNEQFF.

In its sample, this clonotype was seen many times. The V call is TRBV12-3 or TRBV12-4, the J call TRBJ1-5, with TRBD1 identical over 10 bases. V lost 3 bases to trimming and J lost 8 bases; unmatched junction nucleotides: 7. This CDR3 has 15 residues. CDR3 amino acids: CASSFATGGREPQHF. In DNA, the CDR3 is TGTGCCAGCAGTTTCGCGACAGGGGGCAGGGAGCCCCAGCATTTT.

In this sample, this clonotype turned up a few times. The genes are TRBV5-1 and TRBJ2-3; 7 nucleotides agree with TRBD1. The ends lost 5 bases at V and 0 bases at J; junction bases unmatched: 9. Germline V gives CDR1 SGHRS, CDR2 YFSETQ. The CDR3 has 16 residues. The CDR3 loop is CASRTDDRASTDTQYF. The CDR3 DNA is TGCGCCAGCAGGACCGATGACAGGGCTAGCACAGATACGCAGTATTTT.

At least ten counts were recorded for this clonotype. The chain couples TRBV7-2 to TRBJ2-5; D possibly corresponds to TRBD2 (5 bases). The CDR3 covers 12 residues. V shed 5 bases and J shed 5 bases, with 9 bases lying between them. Per germline, CDR1 SGHTA and CDR2 FQGNSA. CDR3 amino acids: CASSPPGETQYF. The CDR3 region has the DNA TGTGCCAGCAGCCCCCCGGGGGAGACCCAGTACTTC.